This T cell receptor beta chain was sequenced during a study of OX40 agonist ivuxolimab in advanced cancers. Profiled with immunoSEQ multiplex PCR; TCRdb holds only in-frame clones, not every one. This table holds some 79,000 clones, 92% found once. The CDR3 extends over 12 amino acids. Germline V gene data show CDR1 as SEHNR and CDR2 as FQNEAQ (reference sequence). The germline V and J ends were trimmed by 7 bases and 7 bases, with 10 bases remaining between them. The receptor's source is an adult with an advanced solid tumor such as melanoma, head and neck, liver or kidney cancer. The gene calls are TRBV7-9 and TRBJ2-2; D not certain. The sequenced sample was CD4+ or CD8+ T cells sorted from blood, obtained in a trial of the OX40 agonist ivuxolimab. The CDR3 DNA reads as TGTGCCAGCACTCTAGACGGCGGGGAGCTGTTTTTT. This translates into CASTLDGGELFF.